The clone carrying this T cell receptor (beta chain) was found once. As to time point: neoterminal ileum biopsy at postoperative endoscopy, about 6 months after surgery. The sample is drawn from a study of T cell repertoires in ileal Crohn's disease. This table comes from immunoSEQ multiplex PCR, and its TCRdb copy is limited to in-frame clones, with some not included. Of some 15,000 clones in the sample, approximately 80% were seen once. V shed 3 bases and J 4 bases; nucleotides not matched to a gene: 9. CDR3 length equals 15 residues. Germline-derived CDR1 and CDR2 are GTSNPN and SVGIG (reference sequence).

The rearrangement links TRBV30 to TRBJ1-5, with TRBD1 matching over 7 bases. The TCR was taken from an adult with Crohn's disease. Sequencing was performed on ileal tissue. The DNA of the CDR3 is TGTGCCTGGAGGTTACAGGGGTGGGATAATCAGCCCCAGCATTTT. Encoded protein: CAWRLQGWDNQPQHF.